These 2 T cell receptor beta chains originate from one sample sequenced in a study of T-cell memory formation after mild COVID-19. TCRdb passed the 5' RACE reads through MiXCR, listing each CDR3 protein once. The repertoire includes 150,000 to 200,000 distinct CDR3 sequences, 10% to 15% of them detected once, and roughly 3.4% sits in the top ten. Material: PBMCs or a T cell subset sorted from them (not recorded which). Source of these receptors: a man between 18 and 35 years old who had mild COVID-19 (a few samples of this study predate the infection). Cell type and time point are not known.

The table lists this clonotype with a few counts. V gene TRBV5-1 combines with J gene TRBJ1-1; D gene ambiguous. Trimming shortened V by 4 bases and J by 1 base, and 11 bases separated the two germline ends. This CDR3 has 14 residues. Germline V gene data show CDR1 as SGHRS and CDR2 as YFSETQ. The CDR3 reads CASSLLLRNTEAFF. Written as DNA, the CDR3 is TGCGCCAGCAGCCTCCTACTGAGGAACACTGAAGCTTTCTTT. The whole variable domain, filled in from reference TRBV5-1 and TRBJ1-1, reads KAGVTQTPRYLIKTRGQQVTLSCSPISGHRSVSWYQQTPGQGLQFLFEYFSETQRNKGNFPGRFSGRQFSNSRSEMNVSTLELGDSALYLCASSLLLRNTEAFFGQGTRLTVV.

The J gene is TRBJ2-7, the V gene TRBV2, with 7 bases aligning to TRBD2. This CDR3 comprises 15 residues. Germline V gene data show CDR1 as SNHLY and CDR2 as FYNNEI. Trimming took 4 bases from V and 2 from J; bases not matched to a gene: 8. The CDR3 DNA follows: TGTGCCAGCAGTGGTTTTGAGCGGGGCACCTACGAGCAGTACGTC. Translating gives CASSGFERGTYEQYV.